The entry below describes one T cell receptor beta chain. This clonotype was recorded many times. Its antigen specificity is not known. Qualities for individual bases were not recorded, and no much larger clone is one base off. Libraries were prepared through PCR. The sequencer was an Illumina HiSeq 2500. TCR libraries were prepared with molecular barcoding, using unique molecular identifiers to normalize TCRbeta repertoire quantification. TCRdb reprocessing: public reads trimmed at Q25 with fastp, clones called with MiXCR, in-frame beta chains kept. When rows share a CDR3 protein, they turn into one entry using the most common DNA and genes. The sample table holds 420,000 or so distinct CDR3 sequences, of which roughly 10% were seen once. Over 4.5% of the sample belongs to the ten largest clones. This specimen belongs to a study of T-cell reconstitution after alpha-beta-depleted transplantation in children (dated by TCRdb to between 2015 and 2016). About the study as a whole: Using TCR repertoire profiling, the study followed T-cell immune reconstitution in a quantitative way in children after TCRalphabeta/CD19-depleted allogeneic hematopoietic cell transplantation.

CDR1 SGHTA and CDR2 FQGTGA are derived from the germline V gene. Deletion took 5 bases off V and 4 bases off J, with a span of 15 bases between the germline ends. The CDR3, from cysteine to phenylalanine, totals 15 residues. The read is trimmed to its CDR3 DNA, 45 bases read in frame from base 1. The sequence was obtained from a human donor who donated a stem cell graft to a child with acute myeloid leukemia. The chain uses TRBV7-3 and TRBJ1-3; TRBD1 is perhaps the D gene, given 6 matching bases. Sequencing was performed on PBMCs from the stem cell graft donor, taken from the stem cell graft. At the DNA level, the sequence is TGTGCCAGCAGCCCATCCGGGGGCCTGGGAAACACCATATATTTT. This sequence encodes CASSPSGGLGNTIYF.